This TCR beta chain emerged from a study of blood T cell repertoires in COVID-19 (dated by TCRdb to the early 2020s). The study in broad terms: Samples from collaborators originated in the United States, Italy and Spain and spanned both the acute and convalescent phases of COVID-19. Deeply sampled blood TCRbeta repertoires from subjects exposed to, actively infected with, or recovered from COVID-19 were included in the dataset. A de-identified subject ID, COVID-19 status, age in years and sex were almost always included in the sample metadata. The prospective study material was composed of cDNA or gDNA derived from T cells, B-cell-depleted T cells, or PBMCs. HLA class I and class II types, where available, came from metadata supplied by the sample provider rather than from assay-based typing. The samples were drawn from two sources: the first 160 participants of the ongoing ImmuneRACE study, and 1,000 to 1,500 subjects contributed by 6 global collaborators. A freely available public database, intended as a resource for researchers studying the immune response to SARS-CoV-2, is where the repertoires were released. Results the study describes overall, beyond this receptor: The amount of clinical and demographic metadata varied by source and participant and was provided uncurated.

Deletion took 0 bases off V and 1 base off J, with a span of 7 bases between the germline ends. The CDR3 runs 14 amino acids, cysteine and phenylalanine included. Only the CDR3 DNA stays, 42 bases, in frame from base 1. The germline V gene gives CDR1 as SGHRS and CDR2 as YFSETQ. A word on this clone: Which antigen it targets is not known. The sample holds no much larger clone one base away, and base qualities are not on file.

TCRbeta CDR3 regions were amplified from genomic DNA by means of the immunoSEQ Assay, a bias-controlled multiplex PCR. Per the source publication's procedure: Nucleated cell counts per sample were estimated from amplification of reference gene primers within the assay. To quantify the absolute abundance of each unique TCRbeta CDR3 rearrangement, sequence reads were collapsed and filtered. For each sample, productive Simpson clonality was calculated as the square root of Simpson's diversity index over productive rearrangements. TCRdb's version of the immuneACCESS table is confined to in-frame rearrangements and falls short of the full clone set. An unresolved V gene accounts for under half of the shortfall where checked; the remainder is of unknown origin. Clone size and V and J calls were adopted from that table, with D and trimming inferred from the DNA. This sample comprises 150,000 or so clones, about 87% of them detected only once. 9% to 12% of the sample goes to the ten largest clones.

One collaborating source in Seattle enrolled patients while the patients were actively infected and followed the patients over time throughout the course of disease. Whole blood was collected in K2EDTA tubes by collaborating institutions according to the institutions' own protocols. For TCRbeta analysis, collaborator samples were shipped as frozen whole blood, as isolated PBMCs, or as DNA extracted from either sample type. Here the chain combines TRBV5-1 and TRBJ2-5; confidence is insufficient to name the D gene. Sample: peripheral blood. The source is a woman between 65 and 79 years old with COVID-19, enrolled during active disease. In nucleotide form, the sequence is TGCGCCAGCAGCTTGGAACACCCCCAAGAGACCCAGTACTTC. Its product reads: CASSLEHPQETQYF. The CDR3 plus the reference TRBV5-1 and TRBJ2-5 genes for the other parts give the full variable domain: KAGVTQTPRYLIKTRGQQVTLSCSPISGHRSVSWYQQTPGQGLQFLFEYFSETQRNKGNFPGRFSGRQFSNSRSEMNVSTLELGDSALYLCASSLEHPQETQYFGPGTRLLVL.